Shown below are 3 T cell receptor beta chains from a single sample sequenced in a study of cytomegalovirus exposure and HLA in healthy donors. PCR involved 60 Vbeta and 13 Jbeta primers. Here immunoSEQ multiplex PCR was the method, and the copy in TCRdb shows in-frame clones only, minus some. The sample shows under 55,000 clones, about 73% of them seen only once. The source material was PBMCs. These receptors all come from a man aged 18 to 30 in good health and CMV-seronegative.

The CDR3 here is CSVEMGGGQYF. The CDR3 bases are TGCAGCGTTGAAATGGGAGGAGGTCAGTACTTC. The J gene is TRBJ2-4, the V gene TRBV29-1; a possible D gene is TRBD2 (6 bases). Germline CDR1 reads SQVTM; CDR2 reads ANQGSEA. The CDR3 is 11 residues long. The V end was cut by 2 bases, the J end by 12 bases, with 11 bases between.

The rearrangement links TRBV4-3 to TRBJ2-2; D gene uncertain. Per the germline V gene, CDR1 is LGHNA and CDR2 is YSLEER. The CDR3 is 14 residues long. Trimming stripped 0 bases from V and 6 bases from J, with 8 bases between. The CDR3 nucleotides are TGCGCCAGCAGCCAAGACGCGGTGGCCGGGGAGCTGTTTTTT. It is translated as CASSQDAVAGELFF.

This sequence joins TRBV28 and TRBJ1-5, with D possibly being TRBD1 (5 bases). The CDR3 covers 16 residues. Trimming cost V 6 bases and J 2 bases, with 17 bases left between them. Germline loops: CDR1 MDHEN, CDR2 SYDVKM. In nucleotides, the CDR3 is TGTGCCAGCAGAACGCAGTGGGGCAGCGGCAATCAGCCCCAGCATTTT. This encodes CASRTQWGSGNQPQHF.